This TCR beta chain emerged from a study of technical replicates of blood from a handful of donors. Here immunoSEQ multiplex PCR was the method, and the copy in TCRdb shows in-frame clones only, minus some. The data contain 60,000 to 85,000 clones, approximately 94% of them singletons. CDR3 length: 15 residues. The sample comprised T cells isolated from PBMCs. The gene calls are TRBV12-2 and TRBJ2-4; the D call TRBD1 from the table was never checked on the DNA. TRBV12-2 is a pseudogene segment. This clonotype was sampled from a human donor in good health. Written as DNA, the CDR3 is TGTGCAAGTCGCTTAGGAGGGGGACAGGTCTATATTCAGTACTTC. As protein: CASRLGGGQVYIQYF.